This record covers a single T cell receptor (beta chain). Trimming pared 2 bases from V and 6 bases from J, leaving 15 bases between. Germline CDR1 and CDR2: WNHNN and SYGVQD (reference sequence). This CDR3 has 15 amino acids. Via MiXCR, TCRdb re-called the 5' RACE reads, giving one row per CDR3 protein. The top ten hold approximately 1.1% of the sample, which has approximately 60,000 distinct CDR3 sequences, about 9.4% seen once. This specimen comes from a study of T-cell memory formation after mild COVID-19. Sequenced: PBMCs or a T cell subset sorted from them (not recorded which). This chain connects TRBV10-1 to TRBJ2-3; D is perhaps TRBD1 (6 bases). This sequence was found in a man aged 18 to 29 who had mild COVID-19 (a few samples of this study predate the infection). Cell type and time point are not known. The CDR3: CASSEGRDTTDTQYF. In DNA form, the CDR3 reads TGCGCCAGCAGTGAGGGAAGGGACACTACGGATACGCAGTATTTT.